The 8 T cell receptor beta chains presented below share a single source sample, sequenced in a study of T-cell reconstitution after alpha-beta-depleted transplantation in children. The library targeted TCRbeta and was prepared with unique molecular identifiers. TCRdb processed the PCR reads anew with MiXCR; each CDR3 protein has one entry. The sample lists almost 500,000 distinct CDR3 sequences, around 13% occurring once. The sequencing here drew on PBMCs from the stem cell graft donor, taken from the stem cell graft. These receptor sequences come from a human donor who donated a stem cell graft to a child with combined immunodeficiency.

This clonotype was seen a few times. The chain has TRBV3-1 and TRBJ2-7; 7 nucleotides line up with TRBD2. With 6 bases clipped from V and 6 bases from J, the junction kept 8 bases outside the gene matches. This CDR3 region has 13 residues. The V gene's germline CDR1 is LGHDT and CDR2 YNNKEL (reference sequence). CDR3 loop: CASSPDGGSEQYF. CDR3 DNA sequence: TGTGCCAGCAGTCCTGACGGGGGGAGCGAGCAGTACTTC.

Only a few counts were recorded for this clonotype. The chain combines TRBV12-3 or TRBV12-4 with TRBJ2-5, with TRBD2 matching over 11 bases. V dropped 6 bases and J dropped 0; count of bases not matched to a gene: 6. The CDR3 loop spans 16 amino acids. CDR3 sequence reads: CASSLGLAEYQETQYF. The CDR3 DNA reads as TGTGCCAGCAGCTTGGGACTAGCGGAGTACCAAGAGACCCAGTACTTC.

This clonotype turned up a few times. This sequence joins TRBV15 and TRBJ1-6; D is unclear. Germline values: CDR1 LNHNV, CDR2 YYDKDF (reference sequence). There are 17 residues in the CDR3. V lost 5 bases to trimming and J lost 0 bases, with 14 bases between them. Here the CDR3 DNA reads TGTGCCACCAGCCGGCCCCGGGGAAGCTCCTATAATTCACCCCTCCACTTT. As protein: CATSRPRGSSYNSPLHF.

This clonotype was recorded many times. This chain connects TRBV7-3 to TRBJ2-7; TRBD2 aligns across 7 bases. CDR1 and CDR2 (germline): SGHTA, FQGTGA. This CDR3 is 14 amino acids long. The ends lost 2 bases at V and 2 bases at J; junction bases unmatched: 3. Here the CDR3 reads CASSLGSGAYEQYF. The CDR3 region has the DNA TGTGCCAGCAGCTTAGGCAGCGGGGCCTACGAGCAGTACTTC.

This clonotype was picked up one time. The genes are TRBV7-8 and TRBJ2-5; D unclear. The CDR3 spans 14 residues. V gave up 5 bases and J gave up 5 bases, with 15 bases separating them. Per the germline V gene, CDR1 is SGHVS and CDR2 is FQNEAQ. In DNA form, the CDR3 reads TGTGCCAGCAGCCCCGCAGGTAGCAGCGAGACCCAGTACTTC. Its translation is CASSPAGSSETQYF.

The CDR3 DNA reads as TGTGCCAGCAGCCCAGGTCTTTACTCCTACAATGAGCAGTTCTTC. Protein sequence: CASSPGLYSYNEQFF. The chain employs TRBV27 and TRBJ2-1; no definite D call. CDR3 length: 15 amino acids. Trimming took off 6 bases at V and 0 bases at J, with 12 bases between the two ends. The germline V gene has CDR1 MNHEY and CDR2 SMNVEV (reference sequence).

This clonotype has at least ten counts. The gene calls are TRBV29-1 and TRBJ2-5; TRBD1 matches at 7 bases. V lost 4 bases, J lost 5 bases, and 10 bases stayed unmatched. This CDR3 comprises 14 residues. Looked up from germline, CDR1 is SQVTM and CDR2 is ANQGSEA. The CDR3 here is CSVVIQGSGETQYF. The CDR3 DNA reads TGCAGCGTTGTAATACAGGGGTCCGGGGAGACCCAGTACTTC.

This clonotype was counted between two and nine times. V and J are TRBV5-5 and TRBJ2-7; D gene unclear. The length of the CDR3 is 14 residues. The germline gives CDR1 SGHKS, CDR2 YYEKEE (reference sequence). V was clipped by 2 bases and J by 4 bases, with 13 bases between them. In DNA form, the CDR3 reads TGTGCCAGCAGCTTAATAAGAGGTCTTTACGAGCAGTACTTC. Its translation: CASSLIRGLYEQYF.